The following is a TCR beta chain sequence with its context. The antigen is undetermined. The data originate from a study of T cell repertoires in cytomegalovirus infection. TCRdb independently ran MiXCR on the reads; one entry per CDR3 protein. The sample records some 57,000 distinct CDR3 sequences, around 34% being singletons. The CDR3 sequence is 11 residues long. Between the trimmed V and J ends, which lost 3 bases and 5 bases, there was a span of 4 bases. Germline loops: CDR1 SNHLY, CDR2 FYNNEI. This TCR was sampled from a human donor in good health (CMV status not recorded). Some clones in this sample may be carry-over from other donors' samples. The gene calls are TRBV2 and TRBJ2-5, with D unresolved. Sequencing was done on a sample of PBMCs, sequenced either directly or after in vitro stimulation (not recorded which). The CDR3 DNA sequence: TGTGCCAGCAGTGACTGGGAGACCCAGTACTTC. Protein: CASSDWETQYF.